This T cell receptor beta chain was sequenced in a study of blood T cells in healthy people across ages (dated by TCRdb to the mid-2010s). Background for the entire study: In model experiments, roughly one uniquely barcoded TCR beta cDNA molecule per two T cells was captured by template switching. Using deep sequencing normalized with unique cDNA molecular identifiers, the study measured how TCR beta repertoire diversity changes with age. Donors were grouped into four age groups: young (average 16 years), middle-aged (39), aged (about 60) and long-lived (approximately 78). To avoid experimental bias, donors of different ages were spread randomly across the sequencing lanes. Two additional independent replicas of 1 million unique cDNA reads from the same blood draw were analyzed for two donors (one aged 18 to 30 and one aged 80 or older).

From a lookup of the germline V gene, CDR1 and CDR2 are KGHDR and SFDVKD. The CDR3 has 17 amino acids, counting the end cysteine and phenylalanine. Solely the CDR3 DNA is kept, with 51 bases framed from the first base. Trimming costs V 4 bases and J 0 bases, and their ends lie 12 bases apart. Library preparation was by 5' RACE. The instrument was an Illumina HiSeq 2500. The second PCR ran for roughly 7 to 12 cycles and used a J-beta primer mix along with a sample-barcoded 5' primer. Each TCR beta cDNA molecule received a unique molecular identifier from a template-switch 5' adaptor carrying 12 random nucleotides. At least 2.5 million CDR3-containing paired-end reads were obtained from each sample. The Mint cDNA synthesis kit, primed by a TRBC-specific oligonucleotide, was used to synthesize first-strand cDNA from all RNA. Following uracil-DNA glycosylase treatment, all cDNA underwent a first 18-cycle PCR with the universal primers M1SS and BC2_uni_R. As for the original processing: For normalization, 1 million high-quality reads, each with a distinct molecular identifier, were randomly selected from each sample. Reads with shared molecular identifiers were discarded instead of being binned into consensus sequences. MiTCR, run with a Q25 quality threshold and the strictest error-elimination algorithm, handled CDR3 identification, clonotype clustering and error correction. A nonparametric unseen species model using Euler transformation provided a lower-bound estimate of total TCR beta diversity. Starting from the raw public reads, TCRdb applied fastp trimming at Q25, assembled clones with MiXCR and retained in-frame beta chains. Rows merge per CDR3 protein into single entries with the most common DNA and genes. The V and J calls and clone size are TCRdb's, not the authors'. The sample table lists roughly 800,000 distinct CDR3 sequences, approximately 35% of them with a count of one. The top ten clones comprise roughly 13% of the sample.

This clonotype was recorded a few times. Its antigen is currently not known. No much larger clonotype is one base removed from it; base qualities were not supplied. The donors were a few dozen Caucasian individuals from Russia, aged roughly 6 to 100 years, who were systemically healthy. Around 10 milliliters of peripheral blood were collected from each donor into EDTA-treated Vacutainer tubes. Ficoll-Paque density-gradient centrifugation was used to isolate PBMCs, with at least 6 million per sample. Trizol reagent was used to extract total RNA from PBMCs, with at least 6 micrograms per sample. The percentages of naive CD45RAhigh/CD27high T cells were determined by flow cytometry on a PBMC aliquot from every donor. The paper's findings and limits, for the study overall: As age increased, observed TCR beta diversity per million T cells dropped in a roughly linear way, and a significant reduction was already evident by age approximately 40. Observed TCR beta diversity correlated strongly with the percentage of naive T cells measured by flow cytometry. Estimates of total diversity based on one million sequenced T cells were considered lower bounds and underestimates. The long-lived group showed more naive CD4+ T cells, fewer expanded clones and increased TCR diversity than the aged group, suggesting age selection. Because the CMV infection status of the donors was unknown, age-related changes in expanded clonotypes may potentially have been confounded. Conclusive comparison of naive and antigen-experienced compartments was prevented by the profiling of bulk unsorted PBMCs.

The chain is made from TRBV24-1 and TRBJ2-6; a confident D gene designation cannot be given. Input material: blood. The source is a young man in good health. The CDR3 here reads CATSERAVTSGANVLTF. The nucleotides are TGTGCCACCAGTGAACGGGCCGTTACCTCTGGGGCCAACGTCCTGACTTTC.